Shown below are 12 T cell receptor beta chains from a single sample sequenced in a study of cytomegalovirus exposure and HLA in healthy donors. 60 Vbeta and 13 Jbeta primers were used in PCR. The data were produced by immunoSEQ multiplex PCR, yet TCRdb's version contains in-frame clones alone and is incomplete. The sample consists of 36,000 or so clones, more than 65% of them appearing once. The sample was PBMCs. The receptors shown here come from a young woman in good health and CMV-seronegative.

This clone was seen once. The chain combines TRBV6-6 with TRBJ2-7; D may be TRBD2 (6 bases). CDR1 is MNHNY, CDR2 SVGAGI, per germline (reference sequence). Between the trimmed V and J ends, which lost 8 bases and 5 bases, there was a span of 19 bases. The CDR3 covers 14 residues. The CDR3 region is CASARGRGGNEQYF. DNA for the CDR3: TGTGCCAGCGCCCGGGGGAGAGGAGGTAACGAGCAGTACTTC.

The chain recombines TRBV30 with TRBJ1-6; no definite D call. Germline CDR1 reads GTSNPN; CDR2 reads SVGIG (reference sequence). V lost 0 bases and J lost 0, with 12 bases in between. The CDR3 sequence is 17 residues long. This chain's CDR3 is CAWSVYAKSSYNSPLHF. The DNA for the CDR3 is TGTGCCTGGAGTGTATACGCCAAGAGCTCCTATAATTCACCCCTCCACTTT. Supplemented by reference TRBV30 and TRBJ1-6, the full variable domain reads SQTIHQWPATLVQPVGSPLSLECTVEGTSNPNLYWYRQAAGRGLQLLFYSVGIGQISSEVPQNLSASRPQDRQFILSSKKLLLSDSGFYLCAWSVYAKSSYNSPLHFGNGTRLTVT.

The chain recombines TRBV18 with TRBJ2-7; 7 positions match TRBD2. This CDR3 region has 16 residues. The germline gives CDR1 KGHSH, CDR2 LQKENI. With V trimmed by 2 bases and J by 5 bases, 12 bases remained unmatched. CDR3 residues: CASSPFLSAGSDEQYF. The CDR3 coding sequence is TGTGCCAGCTCACCATTCCTCTCAGCGGGATCGGACGAGCAGTACTTC.

This chain uses TRBV27 with TRBJ2-5, with TRBD2 matching 7 bases. Trimming cost V 6 bases and J 1 base; bases outside gene matches: 2. The CDR3 consists of 13 residues. CDR1 MNHEY and CDR2 SMNVEV come from the germline V gene (reference sequence). The CDR3 reads CASSGGIQETQYF. The CDR3 region has the DNA TGTGCCAGCAGCGGGGGGATCCAAGAGACCCAGTACTTC.

This sequence joins TRBV6-5 and TRBJ2-7; possible D gene TRBD1, 5 bases. Germline V CDR1 and CDR2: MNHEY, SVGAGI. The CDR3 has 12 residues. The V gene lost 5 bases and the J gene lost 3 bases, with 8 bases spanning the gap. This CDR3 reads CASSQDSYEQYF. The CDR3 DNA is TGTGCCAGCAGTCAAGACAGCTACGAGCAGTACTTC.

This sequence joins TRBV5-1 and TRBJ2-1; 10 bases line up with TRBD2. The V gene's germline CDR1 is SGHRS and CDR2 YFSETQ. This CDR3 is built from 16 residues. Trimming cost V 0 bases and J 5 bases; bases outside gene matches: 5. CDR3 residues: CASSLAGTSVHNEQFF. DNA for the CDR3: TGCGCCAGCAGCTTGGCCGGGACTAGCGTCCACAATGAGCAGTTCTTC.

As to this clone: A read error may account for a junction end that differs from germline. The chain has TRBV19 and TRBJ2-7; TRBD2 matches 7 bases. This CDR3 region has 15 residues. CDR1 is LNHDA and CDR2 is SQIVND in the germline V gene (reference sequence). The CDR3, as DNA: TGTGCCAGTAGTATTTCACTAGCGCCTACCTACGAGCAGTCCTTC. Translated: CASSISLAPTYEQSF.

This chain connects TRBV11-3 to TRBJ1-1, with 10 bases lining up with TRBD1. Germline V gene lookup returns CDR1 SGHNT and CDR2 YENEEA. There are 16 residues in the CDR3. V shed 4 bases and J 0 bases; nucleotides not matched to a gene: 5. CDR3 nucleotide sequence: TGTGCCAGCAGCTCCGGACAGGGGGAGATGAACACTGAAGCTTTCTTT. It codes for CASSSGQGEMNTEAFF.

This chain joins TRBV9 and TRBJ2-1; 13 positions match TRBD2. The CDR3 covers 16 residues. V shed 4 bases and J 3 bases; nucleotides not matched to a gene: 4. The V gene's germline CDR1 is SGDLS and CDR2 YYNGEE. CDR3 DNA: TGTGCCAGCAGCCCCGGGACTAGCGGGAACTACAATGAGCAGTTCTTC. It codes for CASSPGTSGNYNEQFF.

This clone was observed once. The gene calls are TRBV28 and TRBJ1-3; maybe TRBD1 (5 bases). The germline V gene encodes CDR1 MDHEN and CDR2 SYDVKM. V lost 6 bases to trimming and J lost 1 base, with 13 bases between them. The CDR3 length is 15 residues. The CDR3, as DNA: TGTGCCAGCAGCACTCAGGGCCCGTCTGGAAACACCATATATTTT. Encoded protein: CASSTQGPSGNTIYF.

Here the CDR3 reads CASSQHTGGQPQHF. CDR3 sequence (DNA): TGCGCCAGCAGCCAACATACAGGGGGCCAGCCCCAGCATTTT. The chain joins TRBV4-3 to TRBJ1-5, with 9 bases aligning to TRBD1. V lost 2 bases and J lost 7; bases outside the gene matches: 3. The germline V gene has CDR1 LGHNA and CDR2 YSLEER. The CDR3 is made up of 14 amino acids.

The rearrangement joins TRBV27 to TRBJ1-4; 9 bases map to TRBD1. The junction had 17 bases not matched to a gene; V was cut back by 10 bases and J by 8 bases. From germline, CDR1 is MNHEY and CDR2 SMNVEV (reference sequence). The length of the CDR3 is 16 residues. Written as DNA, the CDR3 is TGTGCCATCTTTGAATTCCGACAGGGGGAGGAAGAAAAACTGTTTTTT. Translation gives CAIFEFRQGEEEKLFF.